The source of this T cell receptor (beta chain) is a study of blood T cell repertoires in COVID-19. About the study: The study drew acute and convalescent COVID-19 samples from the United States, Italy and Spain. In each case, the material was cDNA or gDNA derived from T cells, B-cell-depleted T cells, or PBMCs.

The protocol was immunoSEQ multiplex PCR, while the TCRdb copy is restricted to in-frame clones and leaves out a portion. The sample lists over 600,000 clones; approximately 90% were seen once. Germline CDR1 reads SGDLS; CDR2 reads YYNGEE. V was clipped by 1 base and J by 2 bases, with 13 bases between them. CDR3 length equals 16 residues. The chain joins TRBV9 to TRBJ2-1; the D is unclear. The sequenced sample consisted of peripheral blood. This receptor was taken from a woman between 18 and 29 years old with acute or convalescent COVID-19. DNA for the CDR3: TGTGCCAGCAGCGTAAGTCTGGGTGGGCCCTACAATGAGCAGTTCTTC. Its protein is CASSVSLGGPYNEQFF. The whole variable domain, filled in from reference TRBV9 and TRBJ2-1, reads DSGVTQTPKHLITATGQRVTLRCSPRSGDLSVYWYQQSLDQGLQFLIQYYNGEERAKGNILERFSAQQFPDLHSELNLSSLELGDSALYFCASSVSLGGPYNEQFFGPGTRLTVL.